A selection of T cell receptor beta chains follows, all from one sample in a study of neoadjuvant anti-PD-1 for oral cavity cancer. Repertoires were generated with immunoSEQ multiplex PCR, while TCRdb's copy carries only in-frame clones and drops some. The sample has some 15,000 clones, roughly 71% seen once; the top ten hold less than 3%. This sample comprised PBMCs, obtained before nivolumab (anti-PD-1) treatment. The origin of the receptors is a person aged 35 to 85 with oral cavity squamous cell carcinoma. Both conserved end residues are part of each CDR3. Each record gives: clone size, V gene, J gene, CDR3 length, D gene, CDR3 DNA, CDR3 protein. The D gene is left open where the match is weak. Expanded clones get a size class; other rows say once, few or many, or leave the size out.

NA	TRBV9	TRBJ1-2	14	NA	TGTGCCAGCAGCGTAGGTGCAGGGACTTATGGCTACACCTTC	CASSVGAGTYGYTF
NA	TRBV6-1	TRBJ1-4	15	NA	TGTGCCAGCAGTGAGGACGGAGCAACTAATGAAAAACTGTTTTTT	CASSEDGATNEKLFF
NA	TRBV29-1	TRBJ2-3	14	TRBD2	TGCAGCGTTGTGGGACTAGCGGCCACAGATACGCAGTATTTT	CSVVGLAATDTQYF
few	TRBV9	TRBJ2-3	17	TRBD2	TGTGCCAGCAGCGACCGGACTAGCGGGAGAGGCACAGATACGCAGTATTTT	CASSDRTSGRGTDTQYF
NA	TRBV28	TRBJ2-7	16	NA	TGTGCCAGCAACAGTTTGTTTAAGGACACGGAGGGCCAGCAGTACTTC	CASNSLFKDTEGQQYF
NA	TRBV20-1	TRBJ2-7	11	NA	TGCAGTGCCGGACCTAGCTACGAGCAGTACTTC	CSAGPSYEQYF
NA	TRBV30	TRBJ1-5	14	NA	TGTGCCTGGAGTAAGGCAGGGGAGGGTCAGCCCCAGCATTTT	CAWSKAGEGQPQHF
NA	TRBV19	TRBJ2-3	18	TRBD2	TGTGCCAGTAGTCTCATAGCGGGGGGGTTGATTGGCACAGATACGCAGTATTTT	CASSLIAGGLIGTDTQYF
NA	TRBV28	TRBJ1-5	17	NA	TGTGCCAGCAGTTTCCGCAGCCCGTCCTATAGCAATCAGCCCCAGCATTTT	CASSFRSPSYSNQPQHF
NA	TRBV13	TRBJ1-1	13	NA	TGTGCCAGCAGCGACCGGGGCAAAGGTGTCGCTTTCTTT	CASSDRGKGVAFF
once	TRBV19	TRBJ1-5	15	NA	TGTGCCAGTAGTATCGGTAGGGTAGGCAATCAGCCCCAGCATTTT	CASSIGRVGNQPQHF
NA	TRBV7-9	TRBJ1-3	14	NA	TGTGCCAGCAGTTCGGGGCAATCTGGAAACACCATATATTTT	CASSSGQSGNTIYF
NA	TRBV30	TRBJ1-1	14	NA	TGTGCCTGGAGTCCCAGCCTTGTGAACACTGAAGCTTTCTTT	CAWSPSLVNTEAFF
NA	TRBV7-9	TRBJ2-1	12	NA	TGTGCCAGCAGCACTGACAGCAATGAGCAGTTCTTC	CASSTDSNEQFF
NA	TRBV7-6	TRBJ2-3	15	NA	TGTGCCAGCAGTCGCCGATGGGGGAGGACAGATACGCAGTATTTT	CASSRRWGRTDTQYF
NA	TRBV9	TRBJ1-1	14	TRBD1	TGTGCCAGCAGCGCCGGGACAGGGCCCACTGAAGCTTTCTTT	CASSAGTGPTEAFF
NA	TRBV27	TRBJ1-3	16	NA	TGTGCCAGCAGTGGGAAGGACGGACTAACTGGAAACACCATATATTTT	CASSGKDGLTGNTIYF
NA	TRBV7-9	TRBJ1-5	13	TRBD1	TGTGCCAGCAGCCAGGGGGCCCGAGGACCCCAGCATTTT	CASSQGARGPQHF
NA	TRBV20-1	TRBJ2-7	11	NA	TGCAGTGCTAGTAGCCAATACGAGCAGTACTTC	CSASSQYEQYF
NA	TRBV19	TRBJ1-5	15	TRBD1	TGTGCCAGTAGTATCCCGGGACAGGGAAAACAGCCCCAGCATTTT	CASSIPGQGKQPQHF
NA	TRBV6-6	TRBJ2-3	14	TRBD2	TGTGCCAGCAGCCTAGCGGGGGGGTTAGATACGCAGTATTTT	CASSLAGGLDTQYF
few	TRBV6-1	TRBJ2-5	13	NA	TGTGCCAGCAGTGCTTCCGGAGGGGAGACCCAGTACTTC	CASSASGGETQYF
NA	TRBV4-1	TRBJ1-2	17	TRBD1	TGCGCCAGCACACCGGGACAGGGAGGAAGGAGGGGCTATGGCTACACCTTC	CASTPGQGGRRGYGYTF
once	TRBV6-5	TRBJ1-1	16	NA	TGTGCCAGCAGTTACTCGTGGACAGAAATGAACACTGAAGCTTTCTTT	CASSYSWTEMNTEAFF
NA	TRBV7-3	TRBJ2-2	13	NA	TGTGCCAGCAGCTTAAATAGTTACGGGGAGCTGTTTTTT	CASSLNSYGELFF
NA	TRBV25-1	TRBJ2-3	13	NA	TGTGCCAGCACCGACTTTTCCCAAGATACGCAGTATTTT	CASTDFSQDTQYF
few	TRBV5-1	TRBJ2-2	14	NA	TGCGCCAGCAGTGGGACACCAAACACCGGGGAGCTGTTTTTT	CASSGTPNTGELFF
few	TRBV10-3	TRBJ2-5	12	NA	TGTGCCATCAGTGCACAGAGAGAGACCCAGTACTTC	CAISAQRETQYF
NA	TRBV30	TRBJ1-3	13	NA	TGTGCCTGGGGACGGGGAACGGGAAACACCATATATTTT	CAWGRGTGNTIYF
NA	TRBV9	TRBJ2-1	13	NA	TGTGCCAGCAGCGAGGGTTCGGTAAATGAGCAGTTCTTC	CASSEGSVNEQFF
NA	TRBV11-2	TRBJ1-1	11	NA	TGTGCCAGCAGCACGCGGGTGGGTTATGTTTTT	CASSTRVGYVF
NA	TRBV7-3	TRBJ2-1	17	TRBD2	TGTGCCAGCAGCTTAACTCCCCTAGCGGGGGGAAACAATGAGCAGTTCTTC	CASSLTPLAGGNNEQFF
NA	TRBV7-2	TRBJ1-1	13	NA	TGTGCCAGCAGCTTATTGGGGAACACTGAAGCTTTCTTT	CASSLLGNTEAFF
NA	TRBV7-9	TRBJ1-4	12	NA	TGTGCCAGCAGCTGGAGTGAGGAAAAACTGTTTTTT	CASSWSEEKLFF
NA	TRBV7-9	TRBJ2-4	13	TRBD1	TGTGCCGTTCAACAGGGGGCGCAGAACATTCAGTACTTC	CAVQQGAQNIQYF
NA	TRBV5-1	TRBJ2-2	15	NA	TGCGCCAGCGGGAGGGGACAGGAGAACACCGGGGAGCTGTTTTTT	CASGRGQENTGELFF
NA	TRBV19	TRBJ1-2	16	NA	TGTGCCAGTAGTACGGGGACCCGGGGAGTGATCTATGGCTACACCTTC	CASSTGTRGVIYGYTF
few	TRBV2	TRBJ1-2	15	NA	TGTGCCAGCAGTGAAGCGTCGGGCCCGGGGTATGGCTACACCTTC	CASSEASGPGYGYTF
NA	TRBV9	TRBJ1-4	15	NA	TGTGCCAGCAGCATCTTTGGAGGGGTTGGTGAAAAACTGTTTTTT	CASSIFGGVGEKLFF
NA	TRBV7-9	TRBJ1-1	14	TRBD1	TGTGCCAGCAGCCAGGGACAGGGGGACACTGAAGCTTTCTTT	CASSQGQGDTEAFF
few	TRBV27	TRBJ1-2	10	NA	TGTGCCAGCAGGGGGGTCGGCTACACCTTC	CASRGVGYTF
NA	TRBV28	TRBJ2-2	17	TRBD1	TGTGCCGGACGACAGGGGATGCTAGATAAGAACACCGGGGAGCTGTTTTTT	CAGRQGMLDKNTGELFF
few	TRBV13	TRBJ1-2	15	NA	TGTGCCAGCAGCTTAGGGACAGAGTACTACTATGGCTACACCTTC	CASSLGTEYYYGYTF
NA	TRBV9	TRBJ2-2	18	NA	TGTGCCAGCAGCGATGGGCCAAGGAGGGGGCAAGTCACCGGGGAGCTGTTTTTT	CASSDGPRRGQVTGELFF
NA	TRBV5-1	TRBJ1-2	16	TRBD1	TGCGCCAGCAGCTTACTCCCGGGACAGCAAAACTATGGCTACACCTTC	CASSLLPGQQNYGYTF
once	TRBV7-9	TRBJ1-2	14	NA	TGTGCCAGCAGCTTACAGGCGACAGTGAATGGCTACACCTTC	CASSLQATVNGYTF
NA	TRBV10-3	TRBJ1-6	15	NA	TGTGCCATCAGTGACTCCAGCTCCTATAATTCACCCCTCCACTTT	CAISDSSSYNSPLHF
NA	TRBV27	TRBJ1-1	15	NA	TGTGCCAGCAGTTTGGGCAGCCGTATGAACACTGAAGCTTTCTTT	CASSLGSRMNTEAFF
NA	TRBV5-4	TRBJ2-5	15	TRBD2	TGTGCCAGCAGTCGGACTAGCGGGAATCAAGAGACCCAGTACTTC	CASSRTSGNQETQYF
NA	TRBV4-2	TRBJ1-6	16	NA	TGTGCCAGCAGCCAAGATGGGCTGCGGAGGGGTTCACCCCTCCACTTT	CASSQDGLRRGSPLHF
NA	TRBV7-9	TRBJ1-4	15	NA	TGTGCCAGCAGCCCCGCGGGGGCAGGGTATGAAAAACTGTTTTTT	CASSPAGAGYEKLFF
few	TRBV10-1	TRBJ1-2	13	NA	TGCGCCAGCAGTGCCGGAACTAACTATGGCTACACCTTC	CASSAGTNYGYTF
NA	TRBV30	TRBJ2-1	16	NA	TGTGCCTGGAGTGGACTTGGGACCTACCCCTACAATGAGCAGTTCTTC	CAWSGLGTYPYNEQFF
NA	TRBV2	TRBJ1-2	13	TRBD1	TGTGCCAGCAGTACCCGGACAGGGCATGGCTACACCTTC	CASSTRTGHGYTF
NA	TRBV13	TRBJ2-7	13	NA	TGTGCCAGCAGGATGAATCCATACTACGAGCAGTACTTC	CASRMNPYYEQYF
medium-sized	TRBV6-1	TRBJ2-2	14	NA	TGTGCCAGCAGTTCACGGGTCGAAACCGGGGAGCTGTTTTTT	CASSSRVETGELFF
once	TRBV9	TRBJ2-1	15	TRBD2	TGTGCCAGCAGCGTAGACCTAGCGGGACGCAATGAGCAGTTCTTC	CASSVDLAGRNEQFF
NA	TRBV7-2	TRBJ1-5	14	NA	TGTGCCAGCAGCTTCGGAACAGCCAATCAGCCCCAGCATTTT	CASSFGTANQPQHF